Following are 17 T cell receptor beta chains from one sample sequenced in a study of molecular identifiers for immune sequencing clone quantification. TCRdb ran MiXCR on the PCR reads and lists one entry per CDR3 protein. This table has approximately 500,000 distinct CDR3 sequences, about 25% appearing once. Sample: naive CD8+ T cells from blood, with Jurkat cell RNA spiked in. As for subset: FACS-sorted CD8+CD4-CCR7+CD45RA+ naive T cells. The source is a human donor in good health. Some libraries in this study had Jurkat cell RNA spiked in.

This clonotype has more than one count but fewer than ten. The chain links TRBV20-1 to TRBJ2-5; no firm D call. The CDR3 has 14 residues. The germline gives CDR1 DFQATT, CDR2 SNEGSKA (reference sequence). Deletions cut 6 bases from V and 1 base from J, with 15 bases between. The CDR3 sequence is CSAPNRATQETQYF. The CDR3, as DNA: TGCAGTGCCCCGAATCGGGCTACCCAAGAGACCCAGTACTTC.

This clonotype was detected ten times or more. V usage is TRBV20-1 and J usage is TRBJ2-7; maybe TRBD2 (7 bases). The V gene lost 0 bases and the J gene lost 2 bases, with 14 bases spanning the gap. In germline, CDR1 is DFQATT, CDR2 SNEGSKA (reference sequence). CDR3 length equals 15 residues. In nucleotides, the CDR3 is TGCAGTGCTAGAGATCAGAGGGGGGGACCCTACGAGCAGTACTTC. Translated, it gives CSARDQRGGPYEQYF.

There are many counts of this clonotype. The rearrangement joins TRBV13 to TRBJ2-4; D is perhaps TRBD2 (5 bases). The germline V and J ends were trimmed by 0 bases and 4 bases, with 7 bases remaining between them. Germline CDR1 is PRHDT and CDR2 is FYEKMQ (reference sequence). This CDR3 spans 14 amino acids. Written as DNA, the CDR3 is TGTGCCAGCAGCTTAGGTCGGGATAAAAACATTCAGTACTTC. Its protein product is CASSLGRDKNIQYF.

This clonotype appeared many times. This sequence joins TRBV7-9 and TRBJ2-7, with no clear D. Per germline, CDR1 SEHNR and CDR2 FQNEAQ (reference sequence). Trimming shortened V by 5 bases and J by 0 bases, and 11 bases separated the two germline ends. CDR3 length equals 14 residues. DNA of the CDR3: TGTGCCAGCAGCCAGACCCTCAGCTCCTACGAGCAGTACTTC. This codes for CASSQTLSSYEQYF. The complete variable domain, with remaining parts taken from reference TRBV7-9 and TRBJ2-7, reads DTGVSQNPRHKITKRGQNVTFRCDPISEHNRLYWYRQTLGQGPEFLTYFQNEAQLEKSRLLSDRFSAERPKGSFSTLEIQRTEQGDSAMYLCASSQTLSSYEQYFGPGTRLTVT.

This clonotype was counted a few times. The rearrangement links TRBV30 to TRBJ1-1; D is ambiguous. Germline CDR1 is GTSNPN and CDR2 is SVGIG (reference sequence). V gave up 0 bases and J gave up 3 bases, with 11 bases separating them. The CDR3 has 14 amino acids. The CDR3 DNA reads TGTGCCTGGAGTGTACTGGGGAAGGACACTGAAGCTTTCTTT. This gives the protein CAWSVLGKDTEAFF.

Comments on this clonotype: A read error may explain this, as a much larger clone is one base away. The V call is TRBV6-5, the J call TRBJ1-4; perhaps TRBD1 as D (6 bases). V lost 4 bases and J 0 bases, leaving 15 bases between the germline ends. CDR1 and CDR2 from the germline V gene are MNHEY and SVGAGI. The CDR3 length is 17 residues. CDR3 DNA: TGTGCCAGCAGTTCGGGGGGGCGCTCCCCAACTAATGAAAAACTGTTTTTT. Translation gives CASSSGGRSPTNEKLFF.

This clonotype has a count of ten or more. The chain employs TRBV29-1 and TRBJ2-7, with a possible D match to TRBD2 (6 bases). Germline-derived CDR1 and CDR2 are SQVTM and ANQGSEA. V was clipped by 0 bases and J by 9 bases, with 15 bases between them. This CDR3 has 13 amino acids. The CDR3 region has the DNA TGCAGCGTTGAAGATCAGGAGGGTCCAGGGCAGTACTTC. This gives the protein CSVEDQEGPGQYF.

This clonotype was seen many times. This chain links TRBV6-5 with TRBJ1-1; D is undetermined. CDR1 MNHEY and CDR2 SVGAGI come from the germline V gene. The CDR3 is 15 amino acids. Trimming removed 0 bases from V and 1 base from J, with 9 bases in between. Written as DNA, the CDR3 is TGTGCCAGCAGTTACTCGATGGGAGGGAACACTGAAGCTTTCTTT. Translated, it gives CASSYSMGGNTEAFF.

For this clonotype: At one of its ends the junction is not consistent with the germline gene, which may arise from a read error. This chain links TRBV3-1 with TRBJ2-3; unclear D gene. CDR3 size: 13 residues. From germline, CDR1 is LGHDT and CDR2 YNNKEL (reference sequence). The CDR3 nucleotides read TGTGCCAGCGGCCAGGAACTCGCAGATACGCAGTATTTT. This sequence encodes CASGQELADTQYF.

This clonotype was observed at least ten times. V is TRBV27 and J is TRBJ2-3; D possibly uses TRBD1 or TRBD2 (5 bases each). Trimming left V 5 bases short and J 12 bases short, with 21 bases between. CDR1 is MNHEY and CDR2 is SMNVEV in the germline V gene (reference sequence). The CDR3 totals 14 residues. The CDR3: CASSREPPGPDQYF. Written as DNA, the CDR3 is TGTGCCAGCAGTAGAGAGCCTCCGGGACCCGACCAGTATTTT.

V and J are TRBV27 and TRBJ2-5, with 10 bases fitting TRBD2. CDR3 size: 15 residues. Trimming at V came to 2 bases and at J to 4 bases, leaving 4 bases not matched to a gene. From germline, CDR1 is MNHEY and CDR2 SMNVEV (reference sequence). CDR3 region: CASSLLAGDRETQYF. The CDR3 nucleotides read TGTGCCAGCAGTTTACTAGCGGGAGATCGAGAGACCCAGTACTTC.

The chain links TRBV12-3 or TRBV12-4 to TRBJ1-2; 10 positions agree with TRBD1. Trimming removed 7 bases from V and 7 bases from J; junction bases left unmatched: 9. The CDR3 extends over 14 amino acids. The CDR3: CASTLDRGLSGYTF. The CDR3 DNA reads TGTGCCAGCACCCTCGACAGGGGGCTCAGTGGCTACACCTTC.

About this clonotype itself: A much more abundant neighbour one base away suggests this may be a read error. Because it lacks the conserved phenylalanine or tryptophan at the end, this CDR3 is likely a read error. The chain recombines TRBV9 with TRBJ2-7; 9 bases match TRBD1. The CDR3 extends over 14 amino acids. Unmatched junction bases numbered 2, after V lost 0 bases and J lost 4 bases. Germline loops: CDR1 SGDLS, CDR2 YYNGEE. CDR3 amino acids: CASSVGGTGYEQYL. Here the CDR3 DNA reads TGTGCCAGCAGCGTAGGCGGGACAGGGTACGAGCAGTACCTC.

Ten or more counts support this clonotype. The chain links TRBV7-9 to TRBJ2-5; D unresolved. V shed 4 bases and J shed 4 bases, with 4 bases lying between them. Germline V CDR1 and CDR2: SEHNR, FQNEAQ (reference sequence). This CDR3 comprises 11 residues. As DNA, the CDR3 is TGTGCCAGCAGCTCCTTAGAGACCCAGTACTTC. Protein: CASSSLETQYF.

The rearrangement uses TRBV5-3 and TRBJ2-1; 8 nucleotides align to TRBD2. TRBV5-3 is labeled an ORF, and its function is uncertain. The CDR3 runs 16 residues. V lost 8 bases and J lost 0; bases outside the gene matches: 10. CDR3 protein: CASSRVLAASYNEQFF. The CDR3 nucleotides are TGTGCCAGCAGCCGTGTACTAGCGGCCTCCTACAATGAGCAGTTCTTC.

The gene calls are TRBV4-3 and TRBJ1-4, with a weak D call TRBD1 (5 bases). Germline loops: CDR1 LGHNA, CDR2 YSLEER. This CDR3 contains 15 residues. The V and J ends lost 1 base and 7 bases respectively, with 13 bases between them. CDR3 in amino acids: CASSQGGSASEKLFF. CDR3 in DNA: TGCGCCAGCAGCCAAGGGGGGTCGGCTTCTGAAAAACTGTTTTTT.

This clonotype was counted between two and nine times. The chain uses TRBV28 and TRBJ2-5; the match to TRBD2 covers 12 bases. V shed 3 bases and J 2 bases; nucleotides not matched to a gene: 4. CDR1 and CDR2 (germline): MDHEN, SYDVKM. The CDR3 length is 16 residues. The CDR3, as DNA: TGTGCCAGCAGTTTCACAGGACTAGCGGGGCAAGAGACCCAGTACTTC. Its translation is CASSFTGLAGQETQYF.